This T cell receptor beta chain was recorded in a study of OX40 agonist ivuxolimab in advanced cancers. Blood samples were obtained at baseline, cycle 4 day 1, and cycle 7 day 1. Data came from immunoSEQ multiplex PCR; TCRdb stores just in-frame clones and leaves some out. Among more than 7,500 clones, 88% were seen once, and the ten largest hold around 11%. Worth noting for this clone: The antigen is undetermined.

CDR3 length: 17 residues. CDR1 and CDR2 (germline): SQVTM, ANQGSEA. Trimming took 1 base from V and 4 from J, leaving 22 bases between them. General study results and limits: CD4+ and CD8+ blood T cells expanded clonally by week 6 at 0.1 to 3.0 mg/kg.

This chain uses TRBV29-1 with TRBJ1-2; TRBD1 is a possible D gene (6 bases). This receptor was taken from an adult with an advanced solid tumor such as melanoma, head and neck, liver or kidney cancer. Sequenced here: CD4+ or CD8+ T cells sorted from blood, sampled in a trial of the OX40 agonist ivuxolimab. The CDR3 spells CSVEGTLRGAGSYGYTF. Here the CDR3 DNA reads TGCAGCGTTGAAGGCACCTTGCGGGGGGCCGGATCCTATGGCTACACCTTC.